What follows is one T cell receptor (beta chain) and its context. Its specific antigen is unknown. Base qualities are not provided; no much larger clone lies one nucleotide away. After removal of 1 base from V and 6 bases from J, the junction retains 6 bases not matched to a gene. The germline V gene yields SGHTA for CDR1 and FQGNSA for CDR2. Including cysteine and phenylalanine, the CDR3 has 15 amino acids. Only the CDR3 region is kept as DNA, spanning 45 bases read in frame from base 1. The entire isolated RNA was reverse transcribed using the High Capacity cDNA Reverse Transcription Kit, and thus expressed TCRB transcripts were sequenced. Naive, central memory and regulatory T cell samples underwent deep immunoSEQ sequencing, averaging roughly 3.3 million total reads per sample. Sorted cells were lysed in RLT buffer and RNA was extracted with DNase-treated RNeasy Micro or Mini kits, depending on cell number. Each cell subset was processed separately to prevent cross-contamination, with patient and healthy donor samples processed together. The immunoSEQ multiplex PCR was used to amplify TCRB sequences from cDNA, generating 87-bp fragments that spanned the CDR3 region. Sequencing of the amplicons was performed on the Illumina HiSeq platform. The original methods were these. Synthetic template baselines were used to correct PCR bias computationally, reads within Hamming distance 2 were collapsed, and singletons that could not be merged were discarded. By aligning reads against IMGT, V, D and J genes, CDR3 length, and insertions or deletions at six rearrangement sites were assigned. Within each subset, clonotype counts were normalized to sorted cell number, and only after that were true diversity and Gini coefficients computed with the tcR R package. The overlap coefficient, calculated on TCRB nucleotide sequences, was used to measure repertoire sharing. Out-of-frame TCRB sequences from naive cells were analyzed to stand in for the pre-selection repertoire. TCRdb provides this immuneACCESS table in a form limited to in-frame rearrangements. Some clones are lacking; in checked studies, under half of them reflect an unresolved V gene, and why the rest are absent is not known. V and J calls and clone size follow that table, whereas D and trimming were derived from the DNA. The sample table shows about 900,000 clones, and 17% are seen once. In total, the top ten clones hold about 0.025% of the sample.

Each donor gave one peripheral blood draw, approximately 110 mL on average, collected into heparinised tubes. A BD FACSAria II and a panel including CD45RO, CCR7, CD25, CD127, CD95 and CD27 were used to sort naive, central memory, regulatory and stem cell-like memory CD4+ T cells. Every sorted population had a purity above 95%. PBMCs were isolated right away by Lymphoprep density gradient centrifugation and were stained directly, without culture. So that batch effects would be minimized, each experiment stained and sorted samples in pairs, pairing one healthy donor with one patient. This sample was taken from a study of beta chain features in type 1 diabetes (dated by TCRdb to between 2017 and 2018). Regarding the complete study: Mean age, gender distribution, total cell number and subset yield did not differ between patients and healthy donors. The study compared TCRB repertoires of sorted circulating CD4+ T cell subsets between recently diagnosed type 1 diabetes patients and matched healthy donors. A total of roughly 98,000,000 sorted cells were examined across all samples, and a strong correlation was observed between cell number per subset and RNA yield. Naive and central memory subsets were obtained from all 28 donors, but regulatory and stem cell-like memory subsets were isolated from only 8 patients and roughly eight healthy donors.

Results and caveats for the whole study, not just this receptor: Naive, central memory and regulatory TCRB repertoires appeared to be more similar among patients than among healthy donors. At VDJ recombination sites, patients with type 1 diabetes made fewer insertions and deleted more nucleotides, a pattern implying thymic rearrangement abnormalities. In all four CD4+ subsets, TCRB CDR3 length was moderately but significantly shorter in type 1 diabetes patients. Shorter templates might be favored by PCR, yet because patient and control samples were amplified and corrected together, any such skew would affect both groups equally. Because the HLA sub-analyses included only small numbers of individuals, any influence of HLA type on TCRB rearrangement was left unresolved. Sequencing cDNA rather than genomic DNA could over-represent highly expressing activated cells, although activation and CD3 levels did not differ between groups.

Sequencing used naive CD4+ T cells from blood. Taken with the paper, the label for cell subset or site translates to: true naive CD4+ T cells. This clonotype was obtained from a woman in her late teens or twenties in good health. The chain is made from TRBV7-2 and TRBJ2-1; the central 7 bases match TRBD2. In nucleotides, the sequence is TGTGCCAGCAGCTTAGTGGCTAGCGGACTCAATGAGCAGTTCTTC. This yields the protein CASSLVASGLNEQFF.